The sequence of this TCR beta chain was determined in a study of blood T cell repertoires in COVID-19. Study as a whole: Researchers got acute and convalescent COVID-19 samples from the United States, Italy and Spain. The analysed material was cDNA or gDNA that came from T cells, B-cell-depleted T cells, or PBMCs.

Only in-frame clones appear in the TCRdb table, and some are missing; sequencing was by immunoSEQ multiplex PCR. The sample carries a few hundred thousand clones, about 91% recorded once. The CDR3 contains 13 residues. V dropped 5 bases and J dropped 8 bases, with 13 bases sitting between them. Germline CDR1 is MNHNY and CDR2 is SVGAGI (reference sequence). This clone was observed a handful of times. Those enrolled in Seattle joined during active infection and were followed longitudinally afterward. Sequences were obtained from peripheral blood. The V gene is TRBV6-6, the J gene TRBJ2-1; no definite D call. The sequence was collected from a woman aged 30 to 39 with COVID-19, enrolled during active disease. The CDR3 region is CASSPPAVDEQFF. As DNA, the CDR3 is TGTGCCAGCAGTCCACCCGCGGTGGATGAGCAGTTCTTC.